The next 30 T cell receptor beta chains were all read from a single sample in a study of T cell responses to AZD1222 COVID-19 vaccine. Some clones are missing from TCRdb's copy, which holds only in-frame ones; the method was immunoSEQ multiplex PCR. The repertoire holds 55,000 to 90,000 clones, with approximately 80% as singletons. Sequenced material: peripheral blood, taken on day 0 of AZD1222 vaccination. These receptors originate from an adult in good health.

In DNA, the CDR3 is TGTGCCAGCAGTTGGTCGAGCGGGGCTGAAGCTTTCTTT. The encoded protein is CASSWSSGAEAFF. The genes are TRBV6-5 and TRBJ1-1; no clear D gene. Trimming removed 4 bases from V and 6 bases from J, with 12 bases in between. The CDR3 consists of 13 residues. Germline V gives CDR1 MNHEY, CDR2 SVGAGI.

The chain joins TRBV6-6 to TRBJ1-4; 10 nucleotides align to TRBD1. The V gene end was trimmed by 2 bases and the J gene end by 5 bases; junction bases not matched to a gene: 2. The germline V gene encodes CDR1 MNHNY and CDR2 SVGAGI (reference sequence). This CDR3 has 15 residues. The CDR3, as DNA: TGTGCCAGCAGTTACCCGGGACAGGGGAATGAAAAACTGTTTTTT. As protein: CASSYPGQGNEKLFF.

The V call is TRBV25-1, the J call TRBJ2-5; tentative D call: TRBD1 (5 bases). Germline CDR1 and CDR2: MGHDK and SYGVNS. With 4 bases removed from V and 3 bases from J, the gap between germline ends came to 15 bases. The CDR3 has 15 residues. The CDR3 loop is CASSGTWGRKETQYF. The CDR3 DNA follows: TGTGCCAGCAGTGGAACCTGGGGCAGAAAAGAGACCCAGTACTTC.

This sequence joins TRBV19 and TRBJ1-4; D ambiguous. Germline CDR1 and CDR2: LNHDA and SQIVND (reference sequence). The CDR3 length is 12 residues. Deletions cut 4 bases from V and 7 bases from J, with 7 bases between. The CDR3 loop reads CASSTRFEKLFF. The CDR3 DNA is TGTGCCAGTAGTACCCGGTTTGAAAAACTGTTTTTT.

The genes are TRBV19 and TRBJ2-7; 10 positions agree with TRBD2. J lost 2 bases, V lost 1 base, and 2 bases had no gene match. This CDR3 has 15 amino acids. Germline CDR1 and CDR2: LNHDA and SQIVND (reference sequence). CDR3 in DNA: TGTGCCAGTAGTATAGGTAGCGGGGGGCCCTACGAGCAGTACTTC. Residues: CASSIGSGGPYEQYF.

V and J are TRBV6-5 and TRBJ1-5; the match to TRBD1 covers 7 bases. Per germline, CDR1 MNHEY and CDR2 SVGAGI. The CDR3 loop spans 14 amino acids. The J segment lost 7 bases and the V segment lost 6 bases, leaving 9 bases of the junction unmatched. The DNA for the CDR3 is TGTGCCAGCAGCTTAACAGGGGTGGGACAGCCCCAGCATTTT. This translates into CASSLTGVGQPQHF.

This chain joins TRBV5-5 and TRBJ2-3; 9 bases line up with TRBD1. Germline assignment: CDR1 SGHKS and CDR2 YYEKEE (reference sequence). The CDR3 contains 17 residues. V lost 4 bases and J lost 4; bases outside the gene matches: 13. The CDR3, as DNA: TGTGCCAGCAGCAAATTAAAGGGACAGGGCTTTGCAGATACGCAGTATTTT. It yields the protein CASSKLKGQGFADTQYF.

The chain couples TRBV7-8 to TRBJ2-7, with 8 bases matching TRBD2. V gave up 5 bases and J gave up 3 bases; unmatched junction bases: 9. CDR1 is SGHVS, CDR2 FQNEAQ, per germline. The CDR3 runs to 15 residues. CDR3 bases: TGTGCCAGCAGCCTACAGCGGGGGACGAGCTACGAGCAGTACTTC. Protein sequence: CASSLQRGTSYEQYF.

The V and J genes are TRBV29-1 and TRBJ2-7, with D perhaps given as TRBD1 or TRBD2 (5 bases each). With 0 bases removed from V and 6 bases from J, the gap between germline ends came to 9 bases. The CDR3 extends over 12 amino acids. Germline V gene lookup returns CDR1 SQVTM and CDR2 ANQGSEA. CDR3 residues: CSVEELGTEQYF. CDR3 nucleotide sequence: TGCAGCGTTGAAGAATTGGGGACCGAGCAGTACTTC.

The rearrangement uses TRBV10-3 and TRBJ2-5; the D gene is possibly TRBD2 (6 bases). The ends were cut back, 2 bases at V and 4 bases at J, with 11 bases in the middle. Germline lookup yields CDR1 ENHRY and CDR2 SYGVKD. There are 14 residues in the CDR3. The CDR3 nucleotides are TGTGCCATCAGTGAGGGGCTGGGAGGAGAGACCCAGTACTTC. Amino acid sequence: CAISEGLGGETQYF.

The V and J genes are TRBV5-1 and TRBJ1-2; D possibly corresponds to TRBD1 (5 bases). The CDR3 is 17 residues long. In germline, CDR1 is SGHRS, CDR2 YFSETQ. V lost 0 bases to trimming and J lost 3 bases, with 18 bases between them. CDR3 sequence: CASSLGGARDSDYGYTF. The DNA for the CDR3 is TGCGCCAGCAGCTTGGGAGGGGCGCGAGATTCCGACTATGGCTACACCTTC. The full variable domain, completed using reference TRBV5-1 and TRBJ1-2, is KAGVTQTPRYLIKTRGQQVTLSCSPISGHRSVSWYQQTPGQGLQFLFEYFSETQRNKGNFPGRFSGRQFSNSRSEMNVSTLELGDSALYLCASSLGGARDSDYGYTFGSGTRLTVV.

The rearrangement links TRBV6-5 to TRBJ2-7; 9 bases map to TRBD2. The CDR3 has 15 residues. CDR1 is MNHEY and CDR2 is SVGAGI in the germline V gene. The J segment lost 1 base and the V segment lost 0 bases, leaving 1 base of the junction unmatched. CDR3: CASSYSSGGSYEQYF. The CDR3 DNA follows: TGTGCCAGCAGTTACTCCAGCGGGGGGTCCTACGAGCAGTACTTC.

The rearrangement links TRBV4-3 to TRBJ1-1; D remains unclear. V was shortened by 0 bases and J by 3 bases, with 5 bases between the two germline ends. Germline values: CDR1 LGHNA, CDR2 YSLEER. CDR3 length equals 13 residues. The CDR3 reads CASSQDRDTEAFF. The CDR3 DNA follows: TGCGCCAGCAGCCAAGATCGGGACACTGAAGCTTTCTTT.

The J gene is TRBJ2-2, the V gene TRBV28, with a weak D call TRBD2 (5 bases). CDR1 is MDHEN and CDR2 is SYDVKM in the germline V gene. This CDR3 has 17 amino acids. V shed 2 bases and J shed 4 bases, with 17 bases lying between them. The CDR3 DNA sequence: TGTGCCAGCAGTTTAGAAGTCTATCCAGGAGGCACCGGGGAGCTGTTTTTT. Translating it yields CASSLEVYPGGTGELFF.

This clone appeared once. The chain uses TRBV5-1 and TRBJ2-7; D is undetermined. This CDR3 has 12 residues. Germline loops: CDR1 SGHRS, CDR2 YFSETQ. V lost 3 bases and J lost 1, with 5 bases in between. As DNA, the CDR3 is TGCGCCAGCAGCTCCTCTTCCTACGAGCAGTACTTC. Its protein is CASSSSSYEQYF.

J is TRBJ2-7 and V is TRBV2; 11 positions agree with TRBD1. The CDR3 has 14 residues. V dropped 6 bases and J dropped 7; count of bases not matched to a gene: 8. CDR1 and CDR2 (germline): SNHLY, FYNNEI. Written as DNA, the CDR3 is TGTGCCAGCAGCCCGGGACAGGGGGTAGGGGAGCAGTACTTC. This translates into CASSPGQGVGEQYF. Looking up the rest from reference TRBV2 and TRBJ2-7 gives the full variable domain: EPEVTQTPSHQVTQMGQEVILRCVPISNHLYFYWYRQILGQKVEFLVSFYNNEISEKSEIFDDQFSVERPDGSNFTLKIRSTKLEDSAMYFCASSPGQGVGEQYFGPGTRLTVT.

The CDR3 bases are TGTGCCAGCCCGACAGGGAAGGGGGCGGAAGATACGCAGTATTTT. Its protein is CASPTGKGAEDTQYF. The genes are TRBV18 and TRBJ2-3, with 7 bases lining up with TRBD1. V lost 8 bases, J lost 5 bases, and 13 bases stayed unmatched. The germline V gene has CDR1 KGHSH and CDR2 LQKENI. The CDR3 length is 15 residues.

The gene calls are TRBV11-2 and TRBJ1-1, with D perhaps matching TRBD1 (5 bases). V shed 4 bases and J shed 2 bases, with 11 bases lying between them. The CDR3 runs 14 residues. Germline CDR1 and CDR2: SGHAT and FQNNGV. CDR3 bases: TGTGCCAGCAGCTCTGGTCAGGGAAACACTGAAGCTTTCTTT. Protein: CASSSGQGNTEAFF.

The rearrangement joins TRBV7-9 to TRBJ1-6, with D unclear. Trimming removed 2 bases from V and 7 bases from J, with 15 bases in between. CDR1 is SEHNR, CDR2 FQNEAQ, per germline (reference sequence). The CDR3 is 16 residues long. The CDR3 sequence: CASSLYTSPGNSPLHF. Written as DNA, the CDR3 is TGTGCCAGCAGCTTATATACATCGCCGGGGAATTCACCCCTCCACTTT.

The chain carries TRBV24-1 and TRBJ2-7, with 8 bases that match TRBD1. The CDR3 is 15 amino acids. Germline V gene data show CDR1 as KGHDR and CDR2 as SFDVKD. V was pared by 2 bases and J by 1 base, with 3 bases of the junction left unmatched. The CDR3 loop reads CATSDSRTGSYEQYF. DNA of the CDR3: TGTGCCACCAGTGATTCTCGGACAGGGTCCTACGAGCAGTACTTC.

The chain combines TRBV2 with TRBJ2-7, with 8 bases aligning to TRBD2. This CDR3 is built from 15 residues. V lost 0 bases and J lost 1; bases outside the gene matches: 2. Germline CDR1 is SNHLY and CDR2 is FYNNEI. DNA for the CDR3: TGTGCCAGCAGTGAAGCTCGGGGGGGGTCCTACGAGCAGTACTTC. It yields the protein CASSEARGGSYEQYF.

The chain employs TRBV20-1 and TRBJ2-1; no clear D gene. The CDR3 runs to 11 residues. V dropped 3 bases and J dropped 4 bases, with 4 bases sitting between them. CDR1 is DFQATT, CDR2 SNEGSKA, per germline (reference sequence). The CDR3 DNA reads TGCAGTGCTAGGGGGTACAATGAGCAGTTCTTC. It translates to CSARGYNEQFF.

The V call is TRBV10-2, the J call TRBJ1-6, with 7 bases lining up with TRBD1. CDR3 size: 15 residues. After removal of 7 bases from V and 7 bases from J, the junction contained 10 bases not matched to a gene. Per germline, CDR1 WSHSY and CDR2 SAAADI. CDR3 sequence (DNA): TGCGCCAGCAAAGAACAGGGGTTGGGAAATTCACCCCTCCACTTT. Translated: CASKEQGLGNSPLHF.

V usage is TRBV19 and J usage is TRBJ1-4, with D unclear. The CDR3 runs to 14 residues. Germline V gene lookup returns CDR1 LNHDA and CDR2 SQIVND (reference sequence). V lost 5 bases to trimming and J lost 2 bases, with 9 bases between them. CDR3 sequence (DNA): TGTGCCAGTAGTGGGTCGTCGACTAATGAAAAACTGTTTTTT. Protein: CASSGSSTNEKLFF. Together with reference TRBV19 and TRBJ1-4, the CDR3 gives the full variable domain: DGGITQSPKYLFRKEGQNVTLSCEQNLNHDAMYWYRQDPGQGLRLIYYSQIVNDFQKGDIAEGYSVSREKKESFPLTVTSAQKNPTAFYLCASSGSSTNEKLFFGSGTQLSVL.

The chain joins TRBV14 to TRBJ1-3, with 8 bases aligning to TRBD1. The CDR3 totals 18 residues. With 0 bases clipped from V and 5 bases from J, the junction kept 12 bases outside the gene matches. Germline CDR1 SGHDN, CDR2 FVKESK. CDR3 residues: CASSQDWRQGRLRNTIYF. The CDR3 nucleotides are TGTGCCAGCAGCCAAGATTGGAGACAGGGGAGGCTTCGAAACACCATATATTTT.

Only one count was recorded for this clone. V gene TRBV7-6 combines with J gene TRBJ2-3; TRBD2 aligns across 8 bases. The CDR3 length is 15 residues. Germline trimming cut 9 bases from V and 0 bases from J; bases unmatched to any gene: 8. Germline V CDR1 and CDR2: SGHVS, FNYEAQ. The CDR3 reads CARGRGVPSTDTQYF. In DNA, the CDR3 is TGTGCCAGGGGGCGGGGGGTACCTAGCACAGATACGCAGTATTTT. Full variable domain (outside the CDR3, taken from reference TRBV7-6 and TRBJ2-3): GAGVSQSPRYKVTKRGQDVALRCDPISGHVSLYWYRQALGQGPEFLTYFNYEAQQDKSGLPNDRFSAERPEGSISTLTIQRTEQRDSAMYRCARGRGVPSTDTQYFGPGTRLTVL.

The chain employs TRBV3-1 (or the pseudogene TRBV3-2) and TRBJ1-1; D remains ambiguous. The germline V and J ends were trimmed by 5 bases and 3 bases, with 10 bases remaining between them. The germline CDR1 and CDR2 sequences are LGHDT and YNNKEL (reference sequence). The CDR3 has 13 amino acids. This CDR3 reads CASSTTKDTEAFF. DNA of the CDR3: TGTGCCAGCAGCACCACCAAGGACACTGAAGCTTTCTTT.

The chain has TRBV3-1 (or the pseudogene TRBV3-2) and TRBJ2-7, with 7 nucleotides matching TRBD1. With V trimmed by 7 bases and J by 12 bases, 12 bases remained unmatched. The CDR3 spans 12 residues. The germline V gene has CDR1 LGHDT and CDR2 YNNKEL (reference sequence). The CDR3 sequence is CASTYRAGGLYF. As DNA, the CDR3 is TGTGCCAGCACCTACCGAGCAGGGGGTCTGTACTTC.

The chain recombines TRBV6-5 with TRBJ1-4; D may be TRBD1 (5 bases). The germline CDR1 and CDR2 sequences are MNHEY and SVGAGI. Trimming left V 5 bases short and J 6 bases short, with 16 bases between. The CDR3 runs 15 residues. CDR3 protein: CASSPGGRGYEKLFF. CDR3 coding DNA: TGTGCCAGCAGTCCTGGGGGTCGGGGCTATGAAAAACTGTTTTTT.

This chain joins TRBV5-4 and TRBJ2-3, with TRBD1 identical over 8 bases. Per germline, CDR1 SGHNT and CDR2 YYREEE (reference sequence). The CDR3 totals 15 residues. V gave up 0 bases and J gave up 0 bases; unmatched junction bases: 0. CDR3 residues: CASSLGDRSTDTQYF. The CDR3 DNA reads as TGTGCCAGCAGCTTGGGGGACAGGAGCACAGATACGCAGTATTTT.